This T cell receptor beta chain was profiled in a study of blood T cell repertoires in COVID-19 (dated by TCRdb to the early 2020s). General notes on the study: Collaborator samples came from the United States, Italy and Spain and covered acute and convalescent phases of COVID-19. The sample metadata nearly always contained a de-identified subject ID, COVID-19 status, age in years and sex. Samples were obtained from the ongoing ImmuneRACE study (first 160 participants) and from 1,000 to 1,500 subjects provided by 6 global collaborators. The dataset comprised deeply sampled blood TCRbeta repertoires from subjects exposed to, actively infected with, or recovered from COVID-19. The prospective study material was composed of cDNA or gDNA derived from T cells, B-cell-depleted T cells, or PBMCs. The repertoires were released in a freely available public database meant as a resource for research on the immune response to SARS-CoV-2. Where available, HLA class I and class II types were taken from metadata supplied by the sample provider and were not determined by assay-based typing.

TCRbeta CDR3 regions were amplified from genomic DNA using the immunoSEQ Assay, a bias-controlled multiplex PCR. The study's own analysis went as follows. Nucleated cell counts per sample were estimated from amplification of reference gene primers within the assay. To quantify the absolute abundance of each unique TCRbeta CDR3 rearrangement, sequence reads were collapsed and filtered. For each sample, productive Simpson clonality was calculated as the square root of Simpson's diversity index over productive rearrangements. TCRdb re-hosts the immuneACCESS table, in-frame sequences only. Its copies lack some clones; in the studies checked, an unresolved V gene accounts for under half of them, and the cause for the rest is not known. The DNA gave D and trimming, while V, J and clone size come from that table. This sample holds some 100,000 clones; around 84% were observed only once. In total, the top ten clones hold 15% to 20% of the sample.

As for this clone: Its antigen is unknown. There are no base qualities to consult, and no much larger clone falls within one base.

Collaborating institutions collected whole blood in K2EDTA tubes following their own protocols. For TCRbeta analysis, collaborators shipped samples in one of three forms: frozen whole blood, isolated PBMCs, or DNA extracted from either of those sample types. Summary of the overall study and its limitations: The amount of clinical and demographic metadata varied by source and participant and was provided uncurated.

Taken from the germline V gene (reference sequence), the CDR1 and CDR2 loops are SGHNT and YYREEE. Deletion took 3 bases off V and 1 base off J, with a span of 10 bases between the germline ends. Its CDR3 holds 15 amino acids, cysteine through phenylalanine. Only the CDR3 region is kept as DNA, spanning 45 bases read in frame from base 1. Recombination connected TRBV5-4 to TRBJ2-2; TRBD1 is a weak D gene call, 5 bases matching. Sequenced: peripheral blood. The sequence was obtained from a woman aged 55-75 years with acute or convalescent COVID-19. The DNA is TGTGCCAGCAGCTCAGACAGTAGGAACACCGGGGAGCTGTTTTTT. This gives the protein CASSSDSRNTGELFF.